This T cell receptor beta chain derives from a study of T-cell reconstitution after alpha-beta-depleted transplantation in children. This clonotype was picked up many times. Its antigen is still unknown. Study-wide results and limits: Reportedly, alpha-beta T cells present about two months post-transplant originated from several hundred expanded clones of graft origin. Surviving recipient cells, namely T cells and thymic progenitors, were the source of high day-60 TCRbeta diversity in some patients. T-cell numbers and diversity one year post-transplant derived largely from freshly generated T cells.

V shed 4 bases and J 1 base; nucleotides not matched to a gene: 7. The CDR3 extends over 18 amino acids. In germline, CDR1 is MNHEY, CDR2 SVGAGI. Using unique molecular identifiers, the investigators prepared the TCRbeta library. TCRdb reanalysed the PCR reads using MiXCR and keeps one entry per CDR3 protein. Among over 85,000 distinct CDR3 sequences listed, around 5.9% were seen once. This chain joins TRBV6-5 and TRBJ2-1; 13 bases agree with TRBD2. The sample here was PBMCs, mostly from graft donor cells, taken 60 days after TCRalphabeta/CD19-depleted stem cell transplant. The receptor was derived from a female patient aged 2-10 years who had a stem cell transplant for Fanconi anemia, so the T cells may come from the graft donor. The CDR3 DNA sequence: TGTGCCAGCAGTTTCGGACTAGCGGGAGTCAGATCCTACAATGAGCAGTTCTTC. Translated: CASSFGLAGVRSYNEQFF.